The rows below give T cell receptor beta chains drawn from one sample of a study of T cells in Graves' hyperthyroidism and ophthalmopathy. TCRdb fed the multiplex PCR reads into MiXCR, producing one record per CDR3 protein. The repertoire holds over 650,000 distinct CDR3 sequences, with over 40% as singletons. The sequenced sample was peripheral blood or thyroid tissue (not recorded which). Source of these receptors: an adult man with Graves' disease, either hyperthyroidism or ophthalmopathy (not recorded which). CDR3s include the opening cysteine and the closing phenylalanine or tryptophan. Fields, in order: clone size, J gene, V gene, D gene, CDR3 protein, CDR3 DNA. The D gene is left open where the match is weak. Clone size is shown for a subset of rows, as once, few, many or a class of expanded clone.

abundance: many
j_gene: TRBJ1-2
v_gene: TRBV7-8
d_gene: .
CDR3aa: CASSPPREAYGYTF
CDR3nt: TGTGCCAGCAGCCCCCCGAGGGAAGCCTATGGCTACACCTTC

abundance: .
j_gene: TRBJ1-2
v_gene: TRBV15
d_gene: TRBD1
CDR3aa: CATSSAIGQGTDGYTF
CDR3nt: TGTGCCACCAGCAGCGCGATAGGACAGGGGACTGATGGCTACACCTTC

abundance: many
j_gene: TRBJ1-5
v_gene: TRBV12-3/TRBV12-4
d_gene: .
CDR3aa: CASSPDGPQPQHF
CDR3nt: TGTGCCAGCAGTCCGGACGGCCCTCAGCCCCAGCATTTT

abundance: once
j_gene: TRBJ2-2
v_gene: TRBV25-1
d_gene: TRBD1
CDR3aa: CASSVGTGGESGELFF
CDR3nt: TGTGCCAGCAGTGTCGGGACAGGGGGCGAGAGCGGGGAGCTGTTTTTT

abundance: few
j_gene: TRBJ1-1
v_gene: TRBV9
d_gene: TRBD1
CDR3aa: CASSSTSGGASRSSAFF
CDR3nt: TGTGCCAGCAGCTCAACCTCAGGGGGCGCCTCGAGGTCATCAGCTTTCTTT

abundance: many
j_gene: TRBJ2-7
v_gene: TRBV29-1
d_gene: .
CDR3aa: CSVEVDNYEQYF
CDR3nt: TGCAGCGTTGAGGTGGATAACTACGAGCAGTACTTC

abundance: .
j_gene: TRBJ1-3
v_gene: TRBV24-1
d_gene: .
CDR3aa: CATSAGSYGNTIYF
CDR3nt: TGTGCCACCAGTGCCGGATCCTATGGAAACACCATATATTTT

abundance: many
j_gene: TRBJ1-2
v_gene: TRBV20-1
d_gene: .
CDR3aa: CSARLVQGLKGGYTF
CDR3nt: TGCAGTGCTAGACTAGTACAGGGCCTCAAGGGTGGCTACACCTTC

abundance: .
j_gene: TRBJ2-5
v_gene: TRBV15
d_gene: TRBD2
CDR3aa: CATSRGSAGGGYF
CDR3nt: TGTGCCACCAGCAGAGGTTCAGCGGGAGGCGGGTACTTC

abundance: .
j_gene: TRBJ1-3
v_gene: TRBV9
d_gene: .
CDR3aa: CASSVGGDFGNTIYF
CDR3nt: TGTGCCAGCAGCGTAGGCGGTGACTTCGGAAACACCATATATTTT

abundance: few
j_gene: TRBJ2-7
v_gene: TRBV20-1
d_gene: TRBD2
CDR3aa: CSARRAAGVPYEQYF
CDR3nt: TGCAGTGCTAGGAGGGCAGCGGGAGTTCCCTACGAGCAGTACTTC

abundance: .
j_gene: TRBJ1-3
v_gene: TRBV7-2
d_gene: .
CDR3aa: CASSPIDSLSGNTIYF
CDR3nt: TGTGCCAGCAGCCCAATCGACAGCCTCTCTGGAAACACCATATATTTT

abundance: .
j_gene: TRBJ1-2
v_gene: TRBV19
d_gene: TRBD1
CDR3aa: CASSTRTGGGYTF
CDR3nt: TGTGCCAGTAGTACTCGGACAGGGGGTGGCTACACCTTC

abundance: .
j_gene: TRBJ2-7
v_gene: TRBV20-1
d_gene: TRBD1
CDR3aa: CSAREPTGGRHEQYF
CDR3nt: TGCAGTGCTAGAGAGCCGACAGGGGGTAGGCACGAGCAGTACTTC

abundance: .
j_gene: TRBJ1-2
v_gene: TRBV7-2
d_gene: .
CDR3aa: CASTFAGDYGYTF
CDR3nt: TGTGCCAGCACTTTTGCGGGGGACTATGGCTACACCTTC

abundance: few
j_gene: TRBJ1-1
v_gene: TRBV20-1
d_gene: .
CDR3aa: CSAREIGDGTEAFF
CDR3nt: TGCAGTGCTAGAGAGATAGGGGACGGCACTGAAGCTTTCTTT

abundance: .
j_gene: TRBJ2-7
v_gene: TRBV7-9
d_gene: TRBD1
CDR3aa: CASSPWGQGVGSYEQYF
CDR3nt: TGTGCCAGCAGCCCCTGGGGGCAGGGGGTAGGCTCCTACGAGCAGTACTTC

abundance: .
j_gene: TRBJ1-1
v_gene: TRBV7-2
d_gene: .
CDR3aa: CASSGFLNTEAFF
CDR3nt: TGTGCCAGCAGTGGTTTTTTGAACACTGAAGCTTTCTTT

abundance: .
j_gene: TRBJ2-7
v_gene: TRBV7-2
d_gene: .
CDR3aa: CASSLGRGSYNEQYF
CDR3nt: TGTGCCAGCAGCTTAGGGCGGGGCTCCTACAATGAGCAGTACTTC

abundance: .
j_gene: TRBJ1-6
v_gene: TRBV10-3
d_gene: .
CDR3aa: CASSEGRDIPSPLHF
CDR3nt: TGTGCCAGCAGTGAAGGGCGGGACATACCTTCACCCCTCCACTTT

abundance: many
j_gene: TRBJ1-1
v_gene: TRBV6-5
d_gene: TRBD1
CDR3aa: CASSYSTGGHTEAFF
CDR3nt: TGTGCCAGCAGTTACTCGACAGGGGGACACACTGAAGCTTTCTTT

abundance: few
j_gene: TRBJ2-2
v_gene: TRBV5-1
d_gene: .
CDR3aa: CASSLKGGGTGELFF
CDR3nt: TGCGCCAGCAGCTTGAAAGGGGGTGGCACCGGGGAGCTGTTTTTT

abundance: few
j_gene: TRBJ2-7
v_gene: TRBV6-5
d_gene: TRBD1
CDR3aa: CASSYRVGTGIHEQYF
CDR3nt: TGTGCCAGCAGTTACAGGGTTGGGACAGGGATCCACGAGCAGTACTTC

abundance: few
j_gene: TRBJ1-3
v_gene: TRBV7-2
d_gene: TRBD1
CDR3aa: CASSYNYPGQGGAGNTIYF
CDR3nt: TGTGCCAGCAGCTATAACTATCCGGGACAGGGGGGGGCCGGAAACACCATATATTTT

abundance: .
j_gene: TRBJ2-7
v_gene: TRBV7-2
d_gene: TRBD1
CDR3aa: CASSLGGGGQYF
CDR3nt: TGTGCCAGCAGCTTAGGAGGGGGCGGGCAGTACTTC

abundance: .
j_gene: TRBJ1-1
v_gene: TRBV9
d_gene: .
CDR3aa: CASSTWDVGSEAFF
CDR3nt: TGTGCCAGCAGCACCTGGGACGTAGGGTCTGAAGCTTTCTTT

abundance: many
j_gene: TRBJ1-2
v_gene: TRBV9
d_gene: .
CDR3aa: CASSVATGSPYGYTF
CDR3nt: TGTGCCAGCAGCGTAGCTACCGGTTCTCCCTATGGCTACACCTTC

abundance: .
j_gene: TRBJ1-4
v_gene: TRBV12-3/TRBV12-4
d_gene: .
CDR3aa: CASSYSPDATNEKLFF
CDR3nt: TGTGCCAGCAGTTACTCGCCCGATGCAACTAATGAAAAACTGTTTTTT

abundance: .
j_gene: TRBJ1-1
v_gene: TRBV29-1
d_gene: TRBD1
CDR3aa: CSLGQFAEAFF
CDR3nt: TGCAGCTTGGGACAGTTCGCTGAAGCTTTCTTT

abundance: .
j_gene: TRBJ1-4
v_gene: TRBV15
d_gene: .
CDR3aa: CATRGPMNEKLFF
CDR3nt: TGTGCCACCAGGGGACCCATGAATGAAAAACTGTTTTTT

abundance: many
j_gene: TRBJ1-1
v_gene: TRBV9
d_gene: .
CDR3aa: CASSAGSAEAFF
CDR3nt: TGTGCCAGCAGCGCAGGGTCTGCTGAAGCTTTCTTT

abundance: many
j_gene: TRBJ1-1
v_gene: TRBV12-3/TRBV12-4
d_gene: .
CDR3aa: CASSLIDTGNTEAFF
CDR3nt: TGTGCCAGCAGTTTAATCGATACAGGCAACACTGAAGCTTTCTTT

abundance: few
j_gene: TRBJ1-1
v_gene: TRBV29-1
d_gene: .
CDR3aa: CSAKGTGGNTEAFF
CDR3nt: TGCAGCGCCAAGGGGACGGGCGGGAACACTGAAGCTTTCTTT

abundance: .
j_gene: TRBJ2-2
v_gene: TRBV19
d_gene: TRBD1
CDR3aa: CASSTRQGEASTGELFF
CDR3nt: TGTGCCAGTAGTACCAGGCAGGGGGAAGCGAGCACCGGGGAGCTGTTTTTT

abundance: .
j_gene: TRBJ1-3
v_gene: TRBV29-1
d_gene: .
CDR3aa: CSLYSGNTIYF
CDR3nt: TGCAGCCTTTACTCTGGAAACACCATATATTTT

abundance: .
j_gene: TRBJ1-4
v_gene: TRBV7-9
d_gene: .
CDR3aa: CAGMIGSGNEKLFF
CDR3nt: TGTGCCGGCATGATTGGGTCAGGAAATGAAAAACTGTTTTTT

abundance: few
j_gene: TRBJ2-7
v_gene: TRBV24-1
d_gene: TRBD1
CDR3aa: CATSEPDRGDYEQYF
CDR3nt: TGTGCCACCAGTGAACCGGACAGGGGGGACTACGAGCAGTACTTC

abundance: .
j_gene: TRBJ1-5
v_gene: TRBV4-1
d_gene: .
CDR3aa: CASSQHSDQPQHF
CDR3nt: TGCGCCAGCAGCCAGCATTCTGATCAGCCCCAGCATTTT

abundance: .
j_gene: TRBJ1-1
v_gene: TRBV7-9
d_gene: .
CDR3aa: CASSLGFRQNTEAFF
CDR3nt: TGTGCCAGCAGCTTGGGATTTCGGCAGAACACTGAAGCTTTCTTT

abundance: .
j_gene: TRBJ1-1
v_gene: TRBV7-3
d_gene: .
CDR3aa: CASSLESATGNTEAFF
CDR3nt: TGTGCCAGCAGCTTAGAATCTGCTACGGGGAACACTGAAGCTTTCTTT

abundance: few
j_gene: TRBJ1-1
v_gene: TRBV10-3
d_gene: .
CDR3aa: CASSYSGLTFMNTEAFF
CDR3nt: TGTGCCAGCAGTTACTCGGGACTGACATTCATGAACACTGAAGCTTTCTTT

abundance: .
j_gene: TRBJ2-7
v_gene: TRBV28
d_gene: TRBD2
CDR3aa: CASSLFRGAYEQYF
CDR3nt: TGTGCCAGCAGTTTATTTCGGGGGGCCTACGAGCAGTACTTC

abundance: few
j_gene: TRBJ1-2
v_gene: TRBV19
d_gene: .
CDR3aa: CASSIDERRSGYTF
CDR3nt: TGTGCCAGTAGTATAGATGAGAGGAGAAGTGGCTACACCTTC

abundance: .
j_gene: TRBJ1-1
v_gene: TRBV29-1
d_gene: .
CDR3aa: CSVEDWREGGMTAFF
CDR3nt: TGCAGCGTTGAAGATTGGCGCGAAGGGGGTATGACGGCTTTCTTT

abundance: .
j_gene: TRBJ1-6
v_gene: TRBV29-1
d_gene: TRBD1
CDR3aa: CSSSRGRGNSPLHF
CDR3nt: TGCAGCTCATCCAGGGGGCGCGGGAATTCACCCCTCCACTTT

abundance: many
j_gene: TRBJ2-7
v_gene: TRBV20-1
d_gene: TRBD1
CDR3aa: CSADRGGEQYF
CDR3nt: TGCAGTGCTGACAGGGGGGGCGAGCAGTACTTC

abundance: .
j_gene: TRBJ1-3
v_gene: TRBV7-3
d_gene: .
CDR3aa: CASSQDRMGTIYF
CDR3nt: TGTGCCAGCAGCCAAGACCGAATGGGAACCATATATTTT

abundance: .
j_gene: TRBJ1-2
v_gene: TRBV12-3/TRBV12-4
d_gene: TRBD1
CDR3aa: CASSLRDREFGYTF
CDR3nt: TGTGCCAGCAGTTTACGGGACAGGGAGTTTGGCTACACCTTC